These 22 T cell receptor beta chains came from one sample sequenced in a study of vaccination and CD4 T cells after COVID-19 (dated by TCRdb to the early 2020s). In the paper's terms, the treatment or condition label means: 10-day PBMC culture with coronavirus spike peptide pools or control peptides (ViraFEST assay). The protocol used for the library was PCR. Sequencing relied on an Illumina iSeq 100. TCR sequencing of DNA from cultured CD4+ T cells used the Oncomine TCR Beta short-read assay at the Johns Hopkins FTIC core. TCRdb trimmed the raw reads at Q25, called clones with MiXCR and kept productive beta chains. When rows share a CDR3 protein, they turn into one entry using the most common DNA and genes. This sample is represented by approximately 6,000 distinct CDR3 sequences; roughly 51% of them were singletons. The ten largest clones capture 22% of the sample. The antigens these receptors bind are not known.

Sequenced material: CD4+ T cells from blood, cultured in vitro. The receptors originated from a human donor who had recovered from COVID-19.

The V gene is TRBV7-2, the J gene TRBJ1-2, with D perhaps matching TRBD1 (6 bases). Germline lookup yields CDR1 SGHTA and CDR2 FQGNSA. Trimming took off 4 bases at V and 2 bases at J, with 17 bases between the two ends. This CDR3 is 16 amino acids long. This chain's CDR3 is CASSSPDGQINYGYTF. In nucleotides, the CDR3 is TGTGCCAGCAGCTCACCCGACGGACAGATAAACTATGGCTACACCTTC.

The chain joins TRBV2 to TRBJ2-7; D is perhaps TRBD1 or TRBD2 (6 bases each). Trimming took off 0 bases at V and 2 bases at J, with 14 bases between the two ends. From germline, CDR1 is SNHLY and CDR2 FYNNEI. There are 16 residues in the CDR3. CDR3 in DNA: TGTGCCAGCAGTGAAGCGAGGGGGGCTATGGCCTACGAGCAGTACTTC. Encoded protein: CASSEARGAMAYEQYF.

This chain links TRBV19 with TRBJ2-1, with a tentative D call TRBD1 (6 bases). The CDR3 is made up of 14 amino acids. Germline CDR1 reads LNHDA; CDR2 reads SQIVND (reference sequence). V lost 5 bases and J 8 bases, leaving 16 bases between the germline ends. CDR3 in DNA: TGTGCCAGTAGTGAACGGACCAGGGGAGATGAGCAGTTCTTC. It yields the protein CASSERTRGDEQFF. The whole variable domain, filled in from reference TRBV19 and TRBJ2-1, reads DGGITQSPKYLFRKEGQNVTLSCEQNLNHDAMYWYRQDPGQGLRLIYYSQIVNDFQKGDIAEGYSVSREKKESFPLTVTSAQKNPTAFYLCASSERTRGDEQFFGPGTRLTVL.

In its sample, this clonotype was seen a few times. The CDR3 sequence is CAISDLLGGTDTQYF. DNA of the CDR3: TGTGCCATCAGTGATTTGTTGGGGGGCACAGATACGCAGTATTTT. The genes are TRBV10-3 and TRBJ2-3; D possibly uses TRBD1 or TRBD2 (5 bases each). The germline V gene has CDR1 ENHRY and CDR2 SYGVKD. The CDR3 spans 15 residues. Trimming left V 3 bases short and J 1 base short, with 11 bases between.

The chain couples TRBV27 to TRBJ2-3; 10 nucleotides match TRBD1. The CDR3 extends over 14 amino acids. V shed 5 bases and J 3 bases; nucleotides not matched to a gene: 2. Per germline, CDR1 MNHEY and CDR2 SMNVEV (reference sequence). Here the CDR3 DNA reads TGTGCCAGCAGTAGGACAGGGGGGACAGATACGCAGTATTTT. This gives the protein CASSRTGGTDTQYF.

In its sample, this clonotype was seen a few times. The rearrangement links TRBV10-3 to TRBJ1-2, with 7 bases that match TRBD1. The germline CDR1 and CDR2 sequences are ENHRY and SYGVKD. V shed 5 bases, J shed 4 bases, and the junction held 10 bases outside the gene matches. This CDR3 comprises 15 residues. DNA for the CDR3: TGTGCCATCAGTCAAGACAGGGAGATCAGCTATGGCTACACCTTC. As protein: CAISQDREISYGYTF.

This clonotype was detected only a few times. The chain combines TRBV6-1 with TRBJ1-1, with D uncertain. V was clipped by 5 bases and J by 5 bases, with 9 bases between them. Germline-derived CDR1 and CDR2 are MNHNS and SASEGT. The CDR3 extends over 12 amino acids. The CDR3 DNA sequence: TGTGCCAGCAGTCAAGGAAGAACTGAAGCTTTCTTT. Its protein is CASSQGRTEAFF.

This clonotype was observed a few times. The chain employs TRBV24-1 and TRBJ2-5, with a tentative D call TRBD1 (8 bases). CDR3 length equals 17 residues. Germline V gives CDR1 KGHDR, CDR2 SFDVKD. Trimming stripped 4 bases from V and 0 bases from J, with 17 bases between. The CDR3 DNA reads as TGTGCCACCAGTGACTGGAGCGGGACAGGCCACCAAGAGACCCAGTACTTC. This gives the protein CATSDWSGTGHQETQYF.

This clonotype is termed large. The CDR3 loop is CASSDIGRNTDTQYF. In DNA, the CDR3 is TGTGCCAGCAGCGATATCGGGAGAAACACAGATACGCAGTATTTT. V gene TRBV7-9 combines with J gene TRBJ2-3; D may be TRBD2 (6 bases). The CDR3 runs to 15 residues. Trimming pared 5 bases from V and 2 bases from J, leaving 14 bases between. Germline lookup yields CDR1 SEHNR and CDR2 FQNEAQ (reference sequence). The full variable domain, rest sourced from reference TRBV7-9 and TRBJ2-3, is DTGVSQNPRHKITKRGQNVTFRCDPISEHNRLYWYRQTLGQGPEFLTYFQNEAQLEKSRLLSDRFSAERPKGSFSTLEIQRTEQGDSAMYLCASSDIGRNTDTQYFGPGTRLTVL.

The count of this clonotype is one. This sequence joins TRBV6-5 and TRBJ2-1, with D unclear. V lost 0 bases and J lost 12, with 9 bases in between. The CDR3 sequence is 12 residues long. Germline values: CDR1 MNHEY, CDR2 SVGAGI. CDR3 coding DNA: TGTGCCAGCAGTTACTCGAAAGAGTCGCAGTTCTTC. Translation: CASSYSKESQFF.

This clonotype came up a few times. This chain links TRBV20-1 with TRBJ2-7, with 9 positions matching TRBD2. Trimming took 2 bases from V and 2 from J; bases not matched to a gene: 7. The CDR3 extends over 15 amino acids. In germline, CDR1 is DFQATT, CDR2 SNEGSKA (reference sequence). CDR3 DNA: TGCAGTGCTAGAACTGGCGGGAGGGATGCCTACGAGCAGTACTTC. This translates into CSARTGGRDAYEQYF.

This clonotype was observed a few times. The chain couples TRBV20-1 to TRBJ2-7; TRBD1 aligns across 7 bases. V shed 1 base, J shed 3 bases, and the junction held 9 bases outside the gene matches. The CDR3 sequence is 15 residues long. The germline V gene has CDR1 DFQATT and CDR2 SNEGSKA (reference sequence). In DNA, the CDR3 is TGCAGTGCTAGAGGGGGGAGACAGGGCTACTACGAGCAGTACTTC. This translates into CSARGGRQGYYEQYF.

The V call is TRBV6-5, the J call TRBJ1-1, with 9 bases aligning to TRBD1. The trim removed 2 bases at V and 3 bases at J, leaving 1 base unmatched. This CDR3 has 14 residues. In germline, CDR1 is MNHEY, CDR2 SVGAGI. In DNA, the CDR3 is TGTGCCAGCAGTTACGGACAGGGGTACACTGAAGCTTTCTTT. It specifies CASSYGQGYTEAFF.

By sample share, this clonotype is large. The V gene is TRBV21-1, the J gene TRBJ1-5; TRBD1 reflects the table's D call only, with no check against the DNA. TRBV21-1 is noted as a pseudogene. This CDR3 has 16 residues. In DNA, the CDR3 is TGTGCCAGCAGCATTTTGGGACAACCTGCCAATCAGCCCCAGCATTTT. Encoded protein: CASSILGQPANQPQHF.

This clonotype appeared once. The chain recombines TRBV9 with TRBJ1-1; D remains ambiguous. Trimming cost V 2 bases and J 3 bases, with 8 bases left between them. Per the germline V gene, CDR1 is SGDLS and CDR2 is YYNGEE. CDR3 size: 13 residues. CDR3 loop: CASSVAGDTEAFF. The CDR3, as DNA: TGTGCCAGCAGCGTGGCCGGGGACACTGAAGCTTTCTTT.

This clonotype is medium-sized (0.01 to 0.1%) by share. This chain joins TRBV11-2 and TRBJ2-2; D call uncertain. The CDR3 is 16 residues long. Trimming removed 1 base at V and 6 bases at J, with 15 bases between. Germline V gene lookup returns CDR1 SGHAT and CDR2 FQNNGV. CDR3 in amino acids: CASSLVGMGSPGELFF. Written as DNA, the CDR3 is TGTGCCAGCAGCTTAGTTGGAATGGGATCCCCCGGGGAGCTGTTTTTT.

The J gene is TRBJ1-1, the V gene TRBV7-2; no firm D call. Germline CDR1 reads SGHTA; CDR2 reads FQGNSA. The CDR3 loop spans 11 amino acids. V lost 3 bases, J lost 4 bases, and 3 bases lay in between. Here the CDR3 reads CASSFGTEAFF. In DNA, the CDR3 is TGTGCCAGCAGCTTCGGCACTGAAGCTTTCTTT.

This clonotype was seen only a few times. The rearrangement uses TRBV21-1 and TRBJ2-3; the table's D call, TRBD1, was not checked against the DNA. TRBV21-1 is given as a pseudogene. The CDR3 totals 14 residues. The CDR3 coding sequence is TGTGCCAGCAGCTCGGGGGTCGGCACAGATACGCAGTATTTT. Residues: CASSSGVGTDTQYF.

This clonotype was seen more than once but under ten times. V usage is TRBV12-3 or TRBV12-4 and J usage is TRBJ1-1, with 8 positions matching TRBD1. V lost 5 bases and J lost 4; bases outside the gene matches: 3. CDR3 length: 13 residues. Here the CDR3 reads CASSGQGITEAFF. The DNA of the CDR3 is TGTGCCAGCAGTGGACAGGGTATCACTGAAGCTTTCTTT.

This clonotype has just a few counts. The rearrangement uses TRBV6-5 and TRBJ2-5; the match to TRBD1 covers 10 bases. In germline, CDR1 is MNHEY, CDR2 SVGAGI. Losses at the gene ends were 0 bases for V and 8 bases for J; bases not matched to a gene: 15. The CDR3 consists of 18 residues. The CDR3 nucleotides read TGTGCCAGCAGTTACTCGGGTGGCCGGGACAGGGGAAGAGATACCCAGTACTTC. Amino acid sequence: CASSYSGGRDRGRDTQYF.

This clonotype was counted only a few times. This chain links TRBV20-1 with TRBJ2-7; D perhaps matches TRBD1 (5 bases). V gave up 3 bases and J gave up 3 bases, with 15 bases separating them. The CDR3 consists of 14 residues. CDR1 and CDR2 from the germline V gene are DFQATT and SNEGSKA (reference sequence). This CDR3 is CSASGPKGFYEQYF. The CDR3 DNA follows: TGCAGTGCTAGCGGGCCCAAGGGGTTCTACGAGCAGTACTTC.

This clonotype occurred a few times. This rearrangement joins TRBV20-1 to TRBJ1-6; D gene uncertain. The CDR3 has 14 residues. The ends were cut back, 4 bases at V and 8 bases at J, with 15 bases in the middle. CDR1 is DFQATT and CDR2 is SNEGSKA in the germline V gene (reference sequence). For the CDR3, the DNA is TGCAGTGCTACTGAACACGGACGGCATTCACCCCTCCACTTT. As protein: CSATEHGRHSPLHF.